Listed below are T cell receptor beta chains from one sample, sequenced in a study of blood T cell repertoires in COVID-19. This table comes from immunoSEQ multiplex PCR, and its TCRdb copy is limited to in-frame clones, with some not included. The table lists 95,000 to 110,000 clones, about 91% of them singletons. Sequenced input: peripheral blood. The receptors derive from a human donor in a cohort sampled during active COVID-19. CDR3s include the opening cysteine and the closing phenylalanine or tryptophan. Fields, in order: CDR3 protein, CDR3 DNA, J gene, D gene, V gene, clone size. The D gene is left open where the match is weak. Expanded clones get a size class; other rows say once, few or many, or leave the size out.

CASSGDRGETQYF	TGTGCCAGCAGTGGGGACAGGGGCGAGACCCAGTACTTC	TRBJ2-5	TRBD1	TRBV6-4	-
CASSPKRGTEAFF	TGTGCCAGCAGCCCAAAACGGGGCACTGAAGCTTTCTTT	TRBJ1-1	-	TRBV3-1/TRBV3-2	-
CASSLAPTGVNTEAFF	TGTGCCAGCAGCTTAGCTCCTACAGGGGTGAACACTGAAGCTTTCTTT	TRBJ1-1	TRBD1	TRBV7-9	-
CASSPGTEAFF	TGTGCCAGCAGTCCCGGGACTGAAGCTTTCTTT	TRBJ1-1	-	TRBV9	once
CASSWGTGNSPLHF	TGTGCCAGCAGCTGGGGGACTGGTAATTCACCCCTCCACTTT	TRBJ1-6	-	TRBV5-6	-
CASSLFTSGKGNEQFF	TGCGCCAGCAGCTTGTTTACTAGCGGGAAGGGCAATGAGCAGTTCTTC	TRBJ2-1	TRBD2	TRBV5-1	-
CASSPGLAGVIGETQYF	TGTGCCAGCAGTCCGGGACTAGCGGGAGTCATCGGAGAGACCCAGTACTTC	TRBJ2-5	TRBD2	TRBV6-6	-
CASSPQGFGNTIYF	TGCGCCAGCAGCCCCCAGGGGTTTGGAAACACCATATATTTT	TRBJ1-3	-	TRBV4-1	-
CASSQRAGTGELFF	TGTGCCAGCAGTCAGAGGGCCGGCACCGGGGAGCTGTTTTTT	TRBJ2-2	-	TRBV11-3	-
CASSIPPTNYGYTF	TGTGCCAGTAGTATTCCCCCCACTAACTATGGCTACACCTTC	TRBJ1-2	-	TRBV19	-
CASRTGHTEAFF	TGTGCCAGCCGGACAGGGCACACTGAAGCTTTCTTT	TRBJ1-1	TRBD1	TRBV28	-
CASSGDRGPFEAFF	TGTGCCAGCAGTGGGGACAGGGGGCCCTTTGAAGCTTTCTTT	TRBJ1-1	TRBD1	TRBV28	-
CASSFRIGGSYNEQFF	TGTGCCAGCAGCTTTCGAATCGGCGGCTCCTACAATGAGCAGTTCTTC	TRBJ2-1	-	TRBV5-5	few
CASSVYSGKTDTQYF	TGTGCCAGCAGCGTATATAGCGGGAAAACAGATACGCAGTATTTT	TRBJ2-3	TRBD2	TRBV9	-
CASSYGRGFAEAFF	TGTGCCAGCAGTTACGGACGAGGGTTCGCTGAAGCTTTCTTT	TRBJ1-1	-	TRBV6-5	-
CASRGLGMNTDTQYF	TGTGCCAGCAGGGGACTCGGGATGAACACAGATACGCAGTATTTT	TRBJ2-3	-	TRBV27	-
CASSLMTGAETQYF	TGTGCCAGCAGCCTAATGACAGGGGCAGAGACCCAGTACTTC	TRBJ2-5	TRBD1	TRBV13	-
CASSLGGFRTSGYEQYF	TGTGCCAGCAGCTTAGGGGGGTTCCGGACTAGCGGCTACGAGCAGTACTTC	TRBJ2-7	TRBD2	TRBV7-9	-
CASLPQGRLITEAFF	TGTGCCAGCCTTCCACAGGGACGATTGATCACTGAAGCTTTCTTT	TRBJ1-1	-	TRBV6-5	once
CASSQDKLAIPTYEQYF	TGTGCCAGCAGCCAAGACAAACTAGCCATCCCAACCTACGAGCAGTACTTC	TRBJ2-7	-	TRBV14	-
CASSLRGSGANVLTF	TGTGCCAGCAGCCTCCGCGGCTCTGGGGCCAACGTCCTGACTTTC	TRBJ2-6	-	TRBV7-8	-
CASSFRALNEQYF	TGTGCCAGCAGTTTTCGAGCGTTGAACGAGCAGTACTTC	TRBJ2-7	-	TRBV12-3/TRBV12-4	-
CASSFQGNNSPLHF	TGTGCCAGCAGCTTTCAGGGCAATAATTCACCCCTCCACTTT	TRBJ1-6	-	TRBV5-8	-
CASSFITLSRMNTEAFF	TGTGCCAGCAGCTTCATCACGCTTTCGCGAATGAACACTGAAGCTTTCTTT	TRBJ1-1	-	TRBV5-5	-
CASSYLGTDSAFF	TGTGCCAGCAGTTACCTTGGGACAGATTCGGCTTTCTTT	TRBJ1-1	TRBD1	TRBV6-2/TRBV6-3	-
CASSQDLVRQYF	TGTGCCAGCAGCCAAGATCTAGTTCGGCAGTACTTC	TRBJ2-7	-	TRBV14	-
CASSEVDGTRGYEQYF	TGTGCCAGCAGCGAGGTAGACGGGACTAGGGGCTACGAGCAGTACTTC	TRBJ2-7	TRBD2	TRBV5-8	-
CASSHKDRGQDYGYTF	TGCGCCAGCAGCCATAAAGACAGGGGGCAGGACTATGGCTACACCTTC	TRBJ1-2	TRBD1	TRBV4-3	-
CASSPQTARGTDTQYF	TGTGCCAGCAGTCCTCAGACCGCCCGGGGCACAGATACGCAGTATTTT	TRBJ2-3	-	TRBV27	few
CASSLTSADSSYNEQFF	TGTGCCAGCAGCTTGACTAGCGCCGATAGCTCCTACAATGAGCAGTTCTTC	TRBJ2-1	TRBD2	TRBV5-6	-
CASSASTVVEDTQYF	TGTGCCAGTAGTGCCTCGACAGTGGTGGAAGATACGCAGTATTTT	TRBJ2-3	-	TRBV19	few
CASSPWWTGDEQYF	TGTGCCAGCAGCCCATGGTGGACAGGGGACGAGCAGTACTTC	TRBJ2-7	TRBD1	TRBV5-5	-
CASSLNPPQGVIEYEQYF	TGTGCCAGCAGCTTAAATCCCCCCCAGGGGGTTATTGAGTACGAGCAGTACTTC	TRBJ2-7	TRBD1	TRBV7-2	-
CASSGSLDGANVLTF	TGTGCCAGCAGCGGTTCGTTAGATGGGGCCAACGTCCTGACTTTC	TRBJ2-6	-	TRBV9	-
CASSQDGSWNEQFF	TGCGCCAGCAGCCAAGACGGGAGTTGGAATGAGCAGTTCTTC	TRBJ2-1	-	TRBV4-1	-
CASSPTPGRELFF	TGTGCCAGCAGCCCGACCCCGGGGAGGGAGCTGTTTTTT	TRBJ2-2	-	TRBV7-8	-
CASSTDSRNEKLFF	TGTGCCAGCAGCACCGACAGCCGTAATGAAAAACTGTTTTTT	TRBJ1-4	-	TRBV9	-
CASSIRPAGEEPDTQYF	TGTGCCAGTAGTATTCGCCCAGCGGGCGAAGAGCCAGATACGCAGTATTTT	TRBJ2-3	-	TRBV19	-
CASSFYGTSSYEQYF	TGTGCCAGCAGCTTTTACGGGACTAGCTCCTACGAGCAGTACTTC	TRBJ2-7	TRBD2	TRBV13	once
CASSLGEGEQFF	TGTGCCAGCAGCTTAGGAGAGGGTGAGCAGTTCTTC	TRBJ2-1	-	TRBV7-9	once
CASSLGGVTEAFF	TGTGCCAGCAGCTTAGGGGGGGTCACTGAAGCTTTCTTT	TRBJ1-1	-	TRBV27	-
CASGGGLAVETQYF	TGCGCCAGCGGCGGAGGACTAGCGGTAGAGACCCAGTACTTC	TRBJ2-5	TRBD2	TRBV5-1	-
CASSYLQGNSPLHF	TGTGCCAGCAGTTATCTCCAGGGGAATTCACCCCTCCACTTT	TRBJ1-6	-	TRBV6-2/TRBV6-3	-
CASSQEPGDGDTQYF	TGTGCCAGCAGCCAAGAACCGGGGGACGGGGATACGCAGTATTTT	TRBJ2-3	-	TRBV3-1/TRBV3-2	-
CARQIQAGAFF	TGTGCCAGACAAATACAGGCAGGGGCTTTCTTT	TRBJ1-1	-	TRBV21-1	once
CATSRGFRNEQFF	TGTGCCACCAGCAGAGGGTTCCGGAATGAGCAGTTCTTC	TRBJ2-1	-	TRBV15	-
CASSFVAGMDEQFF	TGTGCCAGCAGTTTCGTCGCGGGAATGGATGAGCAGTTCTTC	TRBJ2-1	-	TRBV27	-
CASSFVKTQYF	TGTGCCAGCAGTTTTGTAAAGACCCAGTACTTC	TRBJ2-5	-	TRBV28	-
CASSPLGEDTEAFF	TGTGCCAGCTCACCGTTAGGGGAGGACACTGAAGCTTTCTTT	TRBJ1-1	-	TRBV18	once
CASSLTGGTQYF	TGTGCCAGCAGCCTGACAGGGGGTACGCAGTATTTT	TRBJ2-3	TRBD1	TRBV5-6	-
CASRINRGNTEAFF	TGTGCCAGCAGGATTAACAGGGGAAACACTGAAGCTTTCTTT	TRBJ1-1	TRBD1	TRBV6-4	-
CASSLGSRGRANTDTQYF	TGTGCCAGCAGCTTAGGAAGTCGCGGGAGGGCCAATACAGATACGCAGTATTTT	TRBJ2-3	TRBD2	TRBV11-2	-
CASSLSGRFYEQYF	TGTGCCAGCAGCCTTAGCGGGAGGTTTTACGAGCAGTACTTC	TRBJ2-7	TRBD2	TRBV7-8	-
CASSLSLSSVYEQFF	TGTGCCAGCAGTTTATCCCTGAGCAGCGTCTATGAGCAGTTCTTC	TRBJ2-1	-	TRBV27	-
CARSKRSRDKSSVDEQFF	TGTGCCAGGTCGAAGCGATCCCGGGACAAGTCATCGGTCGATGAGCAGTTCTTC	TRBJ2-1	-	TRBV27	-
CSVVGGNTEAFF	TGCAGCGTTGTTGGCGGGAACACTGAAGCTTTCTTT	TRBJ1-1	-	TRBV29-1	-
CASSLGASYEQYF	TGTGCCAGCAGCTTGGGGGCCTCCTACGAGCAGTACTTC	TRBJ2-7	-	TRBV5-6	-
CASSLGPGAYEQYF	TGTGCCAGCAGCTTAGGTCCGGGGGCCTACGAGCAGTACTTC	TRBJ2-7	-	TRBV11-3	-
CSVEVEGRKPSNYGYTF	TGCAGCGTTGAAGTGGAGGGCAGGAAACCTTCTAACTATGGCTACACCTTC	TRBJ1-2	-	TRBV29-1	-